The 5 T cell receptor beta chains below were found in one sample sequenced in a study of shared clonotypes between healthy human individuals. This table comes from immunoSEQ multiplex PCR, and its TCRdb copy is limited to in-frame clones, with some not included. The sample consists of just over 2,000,000 clones, about 95% of them appearing once. Naive-designated CD8 cells lacked CD45RO, were positively enriched for CCR7, and omitted terminally differentiated effector memory CD45RA+ cells. The specimen sequenced was naive CD8+ T cells sorted from blood. Receptor source: a man aged 18 to 35 in good health.

The chain combines TRBV5-1 with TRBJ2-6; perhaps TRBD2 as D (6 bases). The CDR3 contains 15 residues. V was shortened by 1 base and J by 1 base, with 6 bases between the two germline ends. Germline V gene sequence: CDR1 SGHRS, CDR2 YFSETQ. The CDR3 reads CASSLRGSGANVLTF. The CDR3 nucleotides read TGCGCCAGCAGCTTGCGGGGGTCTGGGGCCAACGTCCTGACTTTC. Variable domain in full (rest from reference TRBV5-1 and TRBJ2-6): KAGVTQTPRYLIKTRGQQVTLSCSPISGHRSVSWYQQTPGQGLQFLFEYFSETQRNKGNFPGRFSGRQFSNSRSEMNVSTLELGDSALYLCASSLRGSGANVLTFGAGSRLTVL.

The V gene is TRBV10-2, the J gene TRBJ2-7; D not certain. The germline V gene has CDR1 WSHSY and CDR2 SAAADI. Trimming took 8 bases from V and 2 from J, leaving 10 bases between them. The CDR3 spans 12 residues. CDR3 protein: CASEKSPYEQYF. The CDR3 DNA follows: TGCGCCAGCGAGAAAAGCCCCTACGAGCAGTACTTC.

V and J are TRBV5-6 and TRBJ1-4, with a weak D call TRBD1 (5 bases). CDR3 size: 14 residues. Germline V CDR1 and CDR2: SGHDT, YYEEEE. Trimming shortened V by 2 bases and J by 4 bases, and 9 bases separated the two germline ends. The CDR3 coding sequence is TGTGCCAGCAGCTTATGGGGCCTTAATGAAAAACTGTTTTTT. Protein sequence: CASSLWGLNEKLFF.

This sequence joins TRBV27 and TRBJ2-7, with 7 bases that match TRBD2. The CDR3 runs to 14 residues. Germline trimming cut 4 bases from V and 3 bases from J; bases unmatched to any gene: 6. Germline V gene sequence: CDR1 MNHEY, CDR2 SMNVEV (reference sequence). CDR3 bases: TGTGCCAGCAGTTACGGAGCGGGGCACTACGAGCAGTACTTC. Translating it yields CASSYGAGHYEQYF.

The genes are TRBV5-1 and TRBJ1-1; a weak D match, TRBD1 (6 bases). Germline V gives CDR1 SGHRS, CDR2 YFSETQ. CDR3 size: 16 residues. V was shortened by 4 bases and J by 3 bases, with 19 bases between the two germline ends. DNA of the CDR3: TGCGCCAGCAGCCCGCCCAGCGGGGGGGGCGACACTGAAGCTTTCTTT. Translation gives CASSPPSGGGDTEAFF.